A single sample gave rise to the 6 T cell receptor beta chains below, sequenced in a study of blood T cell repertoires in COVID-19. Repertoires were generated with immunoSEQ multiplex PCR, while TCRdb's copy carries only in-frame clones and drops some. The table includes tens of thousands of clones, about 82% detected once. Sequenced sample: peripheral blood. All receptors derive from a human donor in a cohort sampled during active COVID-19.

This chain joins TRBV11-2 and TRBJ2-3; TRBD2 matches 11 bases. The length of the CDR3 is 16 residues. V gave up 5 bases and J gave up 3 bases; unmatched junction bases: 7. Looked up from germline, CDR1 is SGHAT and CDR2 is FQNNGV. The CDR3 DNA follows: TGTGCCAGCAGCATGATAGCGGGGGGGCATACAGATACGCAGTATTTT. Amino acids: CASSMIAGGHTDTQYF.

The table lists this clone with a count of one. V is TRBV11-2 and J is TRBJ1-1, with TRBD1 matching 7 bases. CDR1 and CDR2 from the germline V gene are SGHAT and FQNNGV. The CDR3 consists of 15 residues. V shed 2 bases, J shed 0 bases, and the junction held 3 bases outside the gene matches. The CDR3 spells CASSLSGTVNTEAFF. The CDR3, as DNA: TGTGCCAGCAGCTTATCTGGGACAGTGAACACTGAAGCTTTCTTT.

The CDR3 protein is CAISVGSGGETQYF. The CDR3 nucleotides are TGTGCCATCAGTGTCGGTAGCGGGGGGGAGACCCAGTACTTC. V and J are TRBV10-3 and TRBJ2-5; 10 bases map to TRBD2. The CDR3 totals 14 residues. With 4 bases clipped from V and 5 bases from J, the junction kept 4 bases outside the gene matches. Germline V gene data show CDR1 as ENHRY and CDR2 as SYGVKD.

The chain links TRBV19 to TRBJ1-5; weak D call: TRBD1 (6 bases). V dropped 8 bases and J dropped 5 bases, with 22 bases sitting between them. Germline lookup yields CDR1 LNHDA and CDR2 SQIVND (reference sequence). There are 16 residues in the CDR3. CDR3 in DNA: TGTGCCAGTGCCTCCCGGCGGGGGGCGTGGGATCAGCCCCAGCATTTT. This sequence encodes CASASRRGAWDQPQHF.

CDR3 sequence (DNA): TGTGCCAGCAGCCCCCGGACTAGCGGGGAGGGGGAGCTGTTTTTT. Protein: CASSPRTSGEGELFF. The V call is TRBV7-2, the J call TRBJ2-2; 12 bases align to TRBD2. V lost 5 bases, J lost 8 bases, and 6 bases stayed unmatched. The CDR3 extends over 15 amino acids. Germline V gene lookup returns CDR1 SGHTA and CDR2 FQGNSA.

This chain links TRBV11-2 with TRBJ2-2, with D perhaps matching TRBD2 (5 bases). Germline values: CDR1 SGHAT, CDR2 FQNNGV. The CDR3 has 13 amino acids. V lost 6 bases to trimming and J lost 6 bases, with 11 bases between them. CDR3 in amino acids: CASRSPRAGELFF. The CDR3 nucleotides read TGTGCCAGCAGAAGCCCGAGGGCCGGGGAGCTGTTTTTT.